This passage covers 12 T cell receptor beta chains from one sample sequenced in a study of cytomegalovirus exposure and HLA in healthy donors. The PCR used 60 Vbeta and 13 Jbeta primers. Profiled with immunoSEQ multiplex PCR; TCRdb holds only in-frame clones, not every one. There are approximately 150,000 clones in the sample; 72% occur only once, and approximately 2% lies in the top ten. The sequencing input was PBMCs. The origin of the receptors is a man aged 40-49 years in good health and CMV-seronegative.

The chain uses TRBV6-5 and TRBJ2-2, with 8 nucleotides matching TRBD1. CDR1 is MNHEY and CDR2 is SVGAGI in the germline V gene. Trimming at V came to 10 bases and at J to 7 bases, leaving 5 bases not matched to a gene. The CDR3 is 12 residues long. CDR3 sequence: CATGTGGGELFF. CDR3 DNA: TGTGCCACCGGGACAGGAGGCGGGGAGCTGTTTTTT.

This chain joins TRBV6-4 and TRBJ2-1; D not certain. Germline assignment: CDR1 MRHNA and CDR2 SNTAGT. V lost 6 bases and J 1 base, leaving 16 bases between the germline ends. This CDR3 is 16 amino acids long. CDR3 nucleotide sequence: TGTGCCAGCAGCCTGGGTCTTGAGGCATCCTACAATGAGCAGTTCTTC. Residues: CASSLGLEASYNEQFF.

The CDR3 DNA is TGCGCCAGCAGCCAAGTCGGGGTGGGCAGAAATCAGCCCCAGCATTTT. Translation gives CASSQVGVGRNQPQHF. The chain links TRBV4-1 to TRBJ1-5; unclear D gene. Germline values: CDR1 MGHRA, CDR2 YSYEKL. Trimming cost V 1 base and J 4 bases, with 14 bases left between them. The CDR3 loop spans 16 amino acids.

The CDR3 sequence: CAIETGGAAYNSPLHF. In DNA form, the CDR3 reads TGTGCCATCGAGACAGGGGGCGCCGCCTATAATTCACCCCTCCACTTT. The chain has TRBV7-2 and TRBJ1-6, with TRBD1 matching over 10 bases. Germline CDR1 is SGHTA and CDR2 is FQGNSA. V lost 10 bases and J lost 2; bases outside the gene matches: 8. The CDR3 runs 16 residues.

The V call is TRBV18, the J call TRBJ2-3; maybe TRBD2 (5 bases). This CDR3 is built from 15 residues. Trimming stripped 1 base from V and 2 bases from J, with 10 bases between. Germline V gives CDR1 KGHSH, CDR2 LQKENI. DNA for the CDR3: TGTGCCAGCTCACCACTAGACTACTACACAGATACGCAGTATTTT. This codes for CASSPLDYYTDTQYF. Complete variable domain (other parts from reference TRBV18 and TRBJ2-3): NAGVMQNPRHLVRRRGQEARLRCSPMKGHSHVYWYRQLPEEGLKFMVYLQKENIIDESGMPKERFSAEFPKEGPSILRIQQVVRGDSAAYFCASSPLDYYTDTQYFGPGTRLTVL.

The chain has TRBV5-1 and TRBJ2-5; D gene uncertain. Per germline, CDR1 SGHRS and CDR2 YFSETQ. The CDR3 runs 15 residues. Between the trimmed V and J ends, which lost 5 bases and 4 bases, there was a span of 18 bases. The CDR3 DNA follows: TGCGCCAGCAGTTATACCGCCACTGGCGGAGAGACCCAGTACTTC. Translation: CASSYTATGGETQYF.

The chain has TRBV2 and TRBJ2-7; 7 bases agree with TRBD1. Trimming cost V 6 bases and J 2 bases; bases outside gene matches: 16. Per the germline V gene, CDR1 is SNHLY and CDR2 is FYNNEI. This CDR3 spans 17 amino acids. The CDR3 loop is CASSPAEAYRGPYEQYF. The DNA for the CDR3 is TGTGCCAGCAGCCCCGCCGAGGCTTACAGGGGACCCTACGAGCAGTACTTC.

The gene calls are TRBV7-7 and TRBJ2-1, with 15 bases lining up with TRBD2. CDR1 and CDR2 from the germline V gene are SSHAT and FNYEAQ (reference sequence). V lost 5 bases and J lost 10; bases outside the gene matches: 9. The CDR3 runs to 16 residues. The CDR3 coding sequence is TGTGCCAGCAGCCCCGTCGGACTAGCGGGGGGGCGGGAGCAGTTCTTC. Translating gives CASSPVGLAGGREQFF.

The chain carries TRBV29-1 and TRBJ2-7; TRBD2 aligns across 8 bases. The ends lost 2 bases at V and 0 bases at J; junction bases unmatched: 15. From germline, CDR1 is SQVTM and CDR2 ANQGSEA. This CDR3 spans 18 amino acids. CDR3 amino acids: CSVERRSSGGLFSYEQYF. CDR3 in DNA: TGCAGCGTTGAAAGACGATCGAGCGGGGGCCTCTTCTCCTACGAGCAGTACTTC.

J is TRBJ2-3 and V is TRBV9, with 8 bases identical to TRBD2. The CDR3 runs to 16 residues. Germline CDR1 and CDR2: SGDLS and YYNGEE. J lost 5 bases, V lost 3 bases, and 11 bases had no gene match. CDR3 in DNA: TGTGCCAGCAGCGCTACACTAGCGGACCTCGGAGATACGCAGTATTTT. Its translation is CASSATLADLGDTQYF.

This clone has a single count. The chain employs TRBV5-1 and TRBJ1-1; possibly TRBD1 for D (5 bases). Trimming took 0 bases from V and 6 from J, leaving 12 bases between them. CDR1 and CDR2 from the germline V gene are SGHRS and YFSETQ. The CDR3 has 14 residues. As DNA, the CDR3 is TGCGCCAGCAGCTTGGTTATCGGGGGACCTGAAGCTTTCTTT. Translating it yields CASSLVIGGPEAFF.

The gene calls are TRBV10-3 and TRBJ2-1; D ambiguous. The CDR3 sequence is 14 residues long. The V end lost 2 bases, the J end lost 4 bases, and 9 bases lay between the germline ends. CDR1 and CDR2 from the germline V gene are ENHRY and SYGVKD. CDR3 DNA: TGTGCCATCAGTGAGCAGAACATTTACAATGAGCAGTTCTTC. This translates into CAISEQNIYNEQFF.